Here is one T cell receptor beta chain with its context. Its target is not known. The method was immunoSEQ multiplex PCR; TCRdb's version includes in-frame clones alone and lacks a portion of them. This sample yields 20,000 to 30,000 clones, of which around 83% are seen a single time; 0.71% belongs to the top ten. The sample belongs to a study of T cells in narcolepsy. Study at large: Healthy controls were enrolled alongside patients with narcolepsy type 1 or type 2. Overall study findings and caveats: Autoreactive clonotypes reportedly recurred in blood of same and different patients, not controls. Autoreactive HCRT-specific and TRIB2-specific clonotypes were marked in same-patient CSF-versus-blood CD4+ comparisons. Autoreactive clone sequences were missing from some blood memory CD4+ repertoires.

The length of the CDR3 is 15 residues. Germline V gene sequence: CDR1 SEHNR, CDR2 FQNEAQ (reference sequence). The V and J ends lost 0 bases and 2 bases, in that order; junction bases with no gene match: 3. The sample consisted of CD45RA- memory CD4+ T cells from PBMCs. The rearrangement joins TRBV7-9 to TRBJ2-5, with 7 bases that match TRBD2. The TCR sequence derives from a human donor with narcolepsy. The CDR3 loop reads CASSLAGGRQETQYF. The CDR3 DNA is TGTGCCAGCAGCTTAGCGGGAGGGAGGCAAGAGACCCAGTACTTC.